These T cell receptor beta chains were read from a single sample in a study of cytotoxic CD8 clonotypes in ibrutinib-treated CLL. The table came from immunoSEQ multiplex PCR; TCRdb's copy has only in-frame clones and leaves some out. The table includes 150,000 or so clones, approximately 80% detected once. The material sequenced was PBMCs, taken after 24 months of ibrutinib treatment. All receptors derive from a human donor with chronic lymphocytic leukemia. Both conserved end residues are part of each CDR3. A D gene is named only where the DNA matches it firmly.

13	TRBV5-5	TRBJ2-7	NA	CASPPTYSYEQYF
17	TRBV9	TRBJ2-3	TRBD2	CASSVSASGSGADTQYF
15	TRBV6-6	TRBJ2-3	TRBD2	CASSYPGTSPDTQYF
12	TRBV4-1	TRBJ1-1	NA	CASSQSRSESFF
16	TRBV5-1	TRBJ2-7	NA	CASTLGAGSANYEQYF
13	TRBV9	TRBJ2-3	NA	CATATGDTDTQYF
19	TRBV18	TRBJ1-2	NA	CASSLYRDAPKQPNYGYTF
15	TRBV27	TRBJ1-1	NA	CASSPQQGRYTEAFF
13	TRBV18	TRBJ1-1	NA	CASSPPPNTEAFF
19	TRBV18	TRBJ2-1	TRBD2	CASSPSTSGGRRRYNEQFF
11	TRBV7-3	TRBJ2-1	NA	CASGRNNEQFF
11	TRBV20-1	TRBJ1-5	NA	CSARDAGPQHF
15	TRBV7-2	TRBJ2-4	NA	CASSTQQGSKNIQYF
16	TRBV15	TRBJ1-2	NA	CATSRGGSGTNYGYTF
15	TRBV7-9	TRBJ2-7	TRBD1	CASSLVGTGAYEQYF
14	TRBV5-1	TRBJ1-6	NA	CASSLDPRNSPLHF
15	TRBV28	TRBJ1-3	TRBD1	CASSETGNSGNTIYF
15	TRBV5-6	TRBJ2-6	NA	CASSFRGAGANVLTF
15	TRBV4-2	TRBJ2-5	NA	CASSQDLGSSGTQYF
12	TRBV7-2	TRBJ2-5	NA	CASSPVVETQYF
13	TRBV7-2	TRBJ2-7	NA	CASSLVRGSEQYF
16	TRBV19	TRBJ2-2	NA	CASSPGSGANTGELFF
13	TRBV15	TRBJ2-7	NA	CATSIQGVYEQYF
13	TRBV18	TRBJ2-7	TRBD2	CASSPGLNYEQYF
15	TRBV5-1	TRBJ2-1	NA	CASSISGTPINEQFF
21	TRBV18	TRBJ1-6	NA	CASSTYDLGTFGGSYNSPLHF
16	TRBV4-2	TRBJ2-7	NA	CASSQDTGRSSYEQYF
16	TRBV6-6	TRBJ2-5	TRBD2	CASGTSGVFKGETQYF
13	TRBV29-1	TRBJ2-3	NA	CSVGSKGGDTQYF
15	TRBV7-8	TRBJ1-4	NA	CASSPPLVFNEKLFF
13	TRBV29-1	TRBJ1-1	NA	CSVPQGFGTEAFF
14	TRBV18	TRBJ2-2	NA	CASSPDSFTGELFF
14	TRBV19	TRBJ1-2	TRBD1	CASSWAGGANGYTF
13	TRBV19	TRBJ1-4	TRBD1	CASRPTGGEKLFF
13	TRBV28	TRBJ1-5	TRBD1	CARWTGSDQPQHF
15	TRBV5-1	TRBJ2-7	NA	CASSFGSTLSYEQYF
11	TRBV29-1	TRBJ2-1	NA	CSVEVYNEQFF
16	TRBV27	TRBJ2-7	NA	CASSPLGSVSSYEQYF
15	TRBV9	TRBJ2-1	NA	CASSSGRAIGNEQFF
12	TRBV5-1	TRBJ2-5	NA	CASSGALETQYF
17	TRBV14	TRBJ1-2	NA	CASSLTATGISNYGYTF
14	TRBV4-1	TRBJ2-5	NA	CASSRSAGTQTQYF
14	TRBV5-1	TRBJ1-6	TRBD1	CASSLVQGASALHF
14	TRBV30	TRBJ2-3	TRBD1	CAWDPGTGPDTQYF
15	TRBV18	TRBJ1-4	NA	CASSPRDTGREKLFF
14	TRBV27	TRBJ1-2	TRBD1	CATGTQGARYGYTF